The rows below give T cell receptor beta chains drawn from one sample of a study of cytomegalovirus exposure and HLA in healthy donors. Sequencing used immunoSEQ multiplex PCR; TCRdb keeps in-frame clones, though not all of them. The repertoire has 85,000 to 120,000 clones, approximately 87% of them found once; the top ten carry approximately 2.4%. Sequenced: PBMCs. The receptors shown here come from a man aged 40-49 years in good health and CMV-seronegative. Each CDR3 is given with its conserved first and last residue. The D gene is left open where the match is weak. The listing skips clone size in some rows; elsewhere it reads once, few, many or a size class.

15	TRBV19	NA	NA	TRBJ1-5	CASSITRGAGQPQHF	TGTGCCAGTAGTATAACCCGGGGGGCTGGACAGCCCCAGCATTTT
15	TRBV29-1	NA	NA	TRBJ1-4	CSVGTIGRGNEKLFF	TGCAGCGTCGGGACCATTGGGAGGGGAAATGAAAAACTGTTTTTT
15	TRBV7-2	NA	NA	TRBJ1-1	CASRGYRVGNTEAFF	TGTGCCAGCCGGGGCTACAGGGTAGGAAACACTGAAGCTTTCTTT
14	TRBV25-1	NA	NA	TRBJ2-7	CASSEYGAIYEQYF	TGTGCCAGCAGTGAATACGGAGCGATCTACGAGCAGTACTTC
12	TRBV2	NA	TRBD1	TRBJ1-4	CASSTGGEKLFF	TGTGCCAGCAGCACAGGGGGTGAAAAACTGTTTTTT
14	TRBV30	NA	NA	TRBJ2-5	CAWSVKLGEETQYF	TGTGCCTGGAGTGTCAAACTAGGTGAAGAGACCCAGTACTTC
15	TRBV4-3	NA	NA	TRBJ2-3	CASSPDRFSTDTQYF	TGCGCCAGCAGCCCCGACAGGTTTAGCACAGATACGCAGTATTTT
16	TRBV11-2	once	TRBD2	TRBJ2-5	CASSSVVAGLRETQYF	TGTGCCAGCAGCTCCGTTGTAGCGGGGTTAAGGGAGACCCAGTACTTC
13	TRBV30	once	NA	TRBJ1-1	CAWRWQGGTEAFF	TGTGCCTGGAGGTGGCAGGGTGGCACTGAAGCTTTCTTT
15	TRBV18	NA	NA	TRBJ2-1	CASSPFGGLYNEQFF	TGTGCCAGCTCACCATTCGGGGGGCTTTACAATGAGCAGTTCTTC
14	TRBV6-5	NA	NA	TRBJ1-1	CASSYRTVNTEAFF	TGTGCCAGCAGTTACAGGACAGTGAACACTGAAGCTTTCTTT
15	TRBV7-8	NA	TRBD1	TRBJ2-7	CASSSTGTGGYEQYF	TGTGCCAGCAGCTCCACCGGGACAGGGGGCTACGAGCAGTACTTC
16	TRBV6-1	NA	TRBD1	TRBJ2-1	CASSEDWTGTYNEQFF	TGCGCCAGCAGTGAAGACTGGACAGGGACCTACAATGAGCAGTTCTTC
18	TRBV9	NA	TRBD1	TRBJ1-2	CASSVVVDRGLLIYGYTF	TGTGCCAGCAGCGTAGTTGTGGACAGGGGCCTATTGATCTATGGCTACACCTTC
16	TRBV19	NA	NA	TRBJ2-3	CASDGGRTPSADTQYF	TGTGCCAGTGACGGTGGGCGTACCCCTTCGGCAGATACGCAGTATTTT
14	TRBV28	NA	TRBD1	TRBJ1-2	CASSPGQEVGGYTF	TGTGCCAGCAGCCCCGGACAGGAGGTGGGGGGCTACACCTTC
15	TRBV5-1	NA	NA	TRBJ1-4	CASSLVGRDNEKLFF	TGCGCCAGCAGCTTGGTCGGCAGGGATAATGAAAAACTGTTTTTT
15	TRBV5-4	NA	NA	TRBJ2-7	CASSLAGQPPGEQYF	TGTGCCAGCAGCTTGGCCGGGCAGCCCCCGGGGGAGCAGTACTTC
11	TRBV2	few	NA	TRBJ2-1	CASVPYNEQFF	TGTGCCAGCGTCCCATACAATGAGCAGTTCTTC
14	TRBV5-1	once	NA	TRBJ1-2	CASSKRQDRTGYTF	TGCGCCAGCAGCAAACGACAGGATCGCACGGGCTACACCTTC
16	TRBV9	NA	TRBD1	TRBJ1-6	CASSVGGDRENSPLHF	TGTGCCAGCAGCGTAGGTGGGGACAGGGAAAATTCACCCCTCCACTTT
14	TRBV4-1	NA	NA	TRBJ1-2	CASSQEGGSDGYTF	TGCGCCAGCAGCCAAGAAGGGGGATCTGATGGCTACACCTTC
13	TRBV2	once	NA	TRBJ1-1	CASILDRNTEAFF	TGTGCCAGCATTTTAGACAGAAACACTGAAGCTTTCTTT
15	TRBV6-6	NA	NA	TRBJ1-3	CASSHRVGGGNTIYF	TGTGCCAGCAGCCACCGGGTCGGGGGAGGAAACACCATATATTTT
16	TRBV2	NA	NA	TRBJ1-5	CASSEARARNNQPQHF	TGTGCCAGCAGTGAAGCCAGGGCGAGGAACAATCAGCCCCAGCATTTT
13	TRBV19	NA	NA	TRBJ1-5	CASGPGADQPQHF	TGTGCCAGTGGACCTGGGGCGGATCAGCCCCAACATTTT
13	TRBV5-6	NA	NA	TRBJ2-3	CASSLLTPHTQYF	TGTGCCAGCAGCCTACTAACTCCGCATACGCAGTATTTT
16	TRBV19	once	NA	TRBJ1-5	CASRSGGGYGNQPQHF	TGTGCCAGTCGGTCCGGGGGAGGATACGGCAATCAGCCCCAGCATTTT
12	TRBV6-1	NA	NA	TRBJ1-1	CASARREAEAFF	TGTGCCAGTGCCAGGCGGGAGGCTGAAGCTTTCTTT
17	TRBV25-1	NA	TRBD2	TRBJ2-1	CASLARGGPYSYNEQFF	TGTGCCAGCCTTGCCCGCGGGGGACCCTACTCCTACAATGAGCAGTTCTTC
14	TRBV7-6	once	TRBD1	TRBJ2-1	CASSLGQGGNEQFF	TGTGCCAGCAGCTTAGGACAGGGGGGGAATGAGCAGTTCTTC
13	TRBV6-5	NA	NA	TRBJ2-5	CASSYAVRETQYF	TGTGCCAGCAGTTACGCGGTTCGAGAGACCCAGTACTTC
14	TRBV6-5	once	NA	TRBJ2-1	CASSYSSQGNEQFF	TGTGCCAGCAGTTACTCGAGCCAGGGCAATGAGCAGTTCTTC
16	TRBV11-1	NA	TRBD2	TRBJ2-3	CASSKGLAFRTDTQYF	TGTGCCAGCAGCAAGGGACTAGCTTTCCGCACAGATACGCAGTATTTT
15	TRBV4-1	NA	NA	TRBJ1-2	CASSAQGKVDYGYTF	TGCGCCAGCAGCGCCCAGGGGAAGGTGGACTATGGCTACACCTTC
14	TRBV10-3	NA	NA	TRBJ1-1	CAIMEDGRNTEAFF	TGTGCCATTATGGAGGACGGCCGGAACACTGAAGCTTTCTTT
15	TRBV5-6	NA	TRBD2	TRBJ2-1	CASSSSGGANNEQFF	TGTGCCAGCAGCTCTAGCGGGGGGGCCAACAATGAGCAGTTCTTC
11	TRBV20-1	NA	NA	TRBJ2-4	CSALVMGLQYF	TGCAGTGCCTTAGTCATGGGCTTGCAGTACTTC
15	TRBV7-3	NA	NA	TRBJ2-1	CASSLAGGLNNEQFF	TGTGCCAGCAGCTTAGCAGGGGGACTTAACAATGAGCAGTTCTTC